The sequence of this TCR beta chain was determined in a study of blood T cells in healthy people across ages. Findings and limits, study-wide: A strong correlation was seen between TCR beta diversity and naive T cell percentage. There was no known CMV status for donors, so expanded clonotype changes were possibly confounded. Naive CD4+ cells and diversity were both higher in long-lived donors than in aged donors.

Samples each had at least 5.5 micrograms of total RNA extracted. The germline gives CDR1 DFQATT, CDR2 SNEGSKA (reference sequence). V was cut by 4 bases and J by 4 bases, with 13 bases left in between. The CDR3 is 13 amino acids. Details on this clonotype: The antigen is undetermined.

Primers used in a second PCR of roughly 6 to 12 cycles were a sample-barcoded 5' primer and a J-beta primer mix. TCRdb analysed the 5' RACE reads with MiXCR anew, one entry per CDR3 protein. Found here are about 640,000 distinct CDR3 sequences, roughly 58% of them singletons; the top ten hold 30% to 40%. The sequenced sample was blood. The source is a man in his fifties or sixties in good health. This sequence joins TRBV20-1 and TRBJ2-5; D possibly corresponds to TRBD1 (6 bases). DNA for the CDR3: TGCAGTGCTATGTCCACAGGGCCAGAGACCCAGTACTTC. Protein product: CSAMSTGPETQYF.